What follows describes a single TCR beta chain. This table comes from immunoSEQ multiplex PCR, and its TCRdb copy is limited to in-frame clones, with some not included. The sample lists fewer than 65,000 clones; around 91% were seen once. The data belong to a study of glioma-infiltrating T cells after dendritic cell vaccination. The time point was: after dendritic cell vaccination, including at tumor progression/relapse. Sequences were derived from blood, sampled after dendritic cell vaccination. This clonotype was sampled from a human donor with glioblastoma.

The CDR3 coding sequence is TGTGCCATCGGGATTCTAGCGGGAGGGCCGGGAGCCAAAAACATTCAGTACTTC. This translates into CAIGILAGGPGAKNIQYF. The genes are TRBV10-3 and TRBJ2-4; 12 bases align to TRBD2. Germline CDR1 reads ENHRY; CDR2 reads SYGVKD. The CDR3 covers 18 residues. Losses at the gene ends were 8 bases for V and 0 bases for J; bases not matched to a gene: 11.